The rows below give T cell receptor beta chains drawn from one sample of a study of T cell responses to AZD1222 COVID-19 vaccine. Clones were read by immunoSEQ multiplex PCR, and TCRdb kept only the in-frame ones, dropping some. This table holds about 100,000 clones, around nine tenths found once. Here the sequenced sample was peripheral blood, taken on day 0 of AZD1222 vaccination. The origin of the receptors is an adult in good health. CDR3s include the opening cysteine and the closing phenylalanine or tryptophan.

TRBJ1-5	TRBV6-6	CASKQGNQPQHF
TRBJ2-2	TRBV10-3	CATSTGMNTGELFF
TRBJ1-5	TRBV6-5	CASKLGSHSNQPQHF
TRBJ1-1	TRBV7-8	CASNSWGGNTEAFF
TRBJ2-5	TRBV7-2	CASSSGLAGVIQETQYF
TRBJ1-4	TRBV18	CASSPQGLELFF
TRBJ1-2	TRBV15	CATSRVGVSVDGYTF
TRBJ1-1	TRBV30	CAWSVRVEAFF
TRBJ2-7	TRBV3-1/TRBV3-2	CASSPSGPNYEQYF
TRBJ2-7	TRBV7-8	CASSLSAYRGTYEQYF
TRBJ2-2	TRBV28	CASSSGTSNTGELFF